This is a list of T cell receptor beta chains from one sample in a study of identical twins. Each CDR3 protein is one row after TCRdb ran MiXCR on the 5' RACE reads. The repertoire holds 400,000 to 650,000 distinct CDR3 sequences, with roughly 21% as singletons. The data were also submitted as part of a second study, on T cells expressing NK-cell markers.

The sample comprised CD4+ T cells sorted from blood. Source of these receptors: a woman under 30 in good health. Each CDR3 is given with its conserved first and last residue. Each record gives: V gene, D gene, clone size, J gene, CDR3 protein, CDR3 DNA. The D gene is left open where the match is weak. Size tells how often a clone was seen (once, few, many) or the class of an expanded clone, and some rows leave it out.

TRBV12-3/TRBV12-4	TRBD2	NA	TRBJ2-1	CASSAVAAGVSSYNEQFF	TGTGCCAGCAGTGCCGTGGCGGCGGGGGTTTCCTCCTACAATGAGCAGTTCTTC
TRBV6-5	NA	many	TRBJ2-7	CASSPSTGPYEQYF	TGTGCCAGCAGTCCCTCGACGGGGCCCTACGAGCAGTACTTC
TRBV20-1	NA	few	TRBJ2-1	CSCPGPREQFF	TGCAGTTGTCCGGGACCCCGGGAGCAGTTCTTC
TRBV3-1	TRBD2	few	TRBJ2-1	CASSQFLAGEQNEQFF	TGTGCCAGCAGCCAGTTCTTGGCGGGAGAACAGAATGAGCAGTTCTTC
TRBV7-9	NA	NA	TRBJ1-2	CASSSVTDGYTF	TGTGCCAGCAGCTCCGTTACTGATGGCTACACCTTC
TRBV29-1	NA	NA	TRBJ2-3	CSVESRERDTQYF	TGCAGCGTTGAAAGCAGAGAAAGAGATACGCAGTATTTT
TRBV6-2/TRBV6-3	NA	NA	TRBJ2-5	CASNRKGTHNEETQYF	TGTGCCAGCAACCGAAAGGGGACCCACAATGAAGAGACCCAGTACTTC
TRBV18	NA	NA	TRBJ2-6	CASSPVQFGSSGANVLTF	TGTGCCAGCTCACCAGTCCAGTTTGGAAGCTCTGGGGCCAACGTCCTGACTTTC
TRBV5-4	NA	few	TRBJ2-7	CASSSPGRGDEQYF	TGTGCCAGCAGCTCCCCGGGACGAGGCGACGAGCAGTACTTC
TRBV20-1	NA	NA	TRBJ2-1	CSASGQSSYNEQFF	TGCAGTGCTAGTGGGCAGAGCTCCTACAATGAGCAGTTCTTC
TRBV7-3	TRBD2	NA	TRBJ2-2	CASSRGLAGGELFF	TGTGCCAGCAGCAGGGGACTAGCGGGCGGGGAGCTGTTTTTT
TRBV28	TRBD2	few	TRBJ2-5	CASSFPRRRLRGGQETQYF	TGTGCCAGCAGTTTTCCTCGCCGCCGACTTCGGGGGGGGCAAGAGACCCAGTACTTC
TRBV20-1	NA	NA	TRBJ2-5	CSGTSYETQYF	TGCAGTGGTACTAGCTATGAGACCCAGTACTTC
TRBV18	TRBD2	NA	TRBJ2-1	CASSLKRDSYNEQFF	TGTGCCAGCTCCCTCAAGCGGGACTCCTACAATGAGCAGTTCTTC
TRBV7-2	NA	few	TRBJ2-2	CASSLGPGNTGELFF	TGTGCCAGCAGCTTAGGGCCCGGGAACACCGGGGAGCTGTTTTTT
TRBV6-5	NA	NA	TRBJ1-1	CASSYSNQYRMNTEAFF	TGTGCCAGCAGTTACTCGAATCAGTACAGGATGAACACTGAAGCTTTCTTT
TRBV3-1	TRBD1	few	TRBJ1-2	CASSEQGALNNYGYTF	TGTGCCAGCAGCGAACAGGGGGCGCTTAACAACTATGGCTACACCTTC
TRBV20-1	NA	NA	TRBJ2-3	CSARDRGGRRDTQYF	TGCAGTGCTAGAGATCGCGGGGGCAGGAGAGATACGCAGTATTTT
TRBV12-3/TRBV12-4	NA	many	TRBJ2-1	CASLNRLSYNEQFF	TGTGCCAGCTTGAACCGCCTGTCCTACAATGAGCAGTTCTTC
TRBV20-1	NA	NA	TRBJ2-5	CSARVGGRETQYF	TGCAGTGCTAGAGTCGGGGGGCGTGAGACCCAGTACTTC
TRBV7-9	TRBD1	NA	TRBJ1-2	CASSLAMRTGNGYTF	TGTGCCAGCAGCTTAGCAATGCGGACAGGGAATGGCTACACCTTC
TRBV3-1	TRBD2	NA	TRBJ2-5	CASTPLVSGILQETQYF	TGTGCCAGCACCCCCCTTGTTAGCGGGATCCTTCAAGAGACCCAGTACTTC
TRBV7-2	TRBD1	NA	TRBJ1-1	CASNRDRGLGTEAFF	TGTGCCAGCAACCGGGACAGGGGGTTAGGTACTGAAGCTTTCTTT
TRBV20-1	NA	NA	TRBJ1-2	CSARWQIYGYTF	TGCAGTGCTAGATGGCAGATCTATGGCTACACCTTC
TRBV20-1	TRBD2	NA	TRBJ2-1	CSALTSGASNEQFF	TGCAGTGCCCTGACTAGCGGGGCCTCCAATGAGCAGTTCTTC
TRBV30	NA	few	TRBJ1-2	CAWSSKASYGYTF	TGTGCCTGGAGCTCGAAGGCCTCCTATGGCTACACCTTC
TRBV7-9	NA	NA	TRBJ2-1	CASSLVRPSSYNEQFF	TGTGCCAGCAGCTTAGTTCGCCCGAGCTCCTACAATGAGCAGTTCTTC
TRBV20-1	NA	few	TRBJ2-1	CSASTASVGNEQFF	TGCAGTGCCTCGACCGCGTCCGTCGGGAATGAGCAGTTCTTC
TRBV12-3/TRBV12-4	NA	few	TRBJ1-2	CASSLRPEFYGYTF	TGTGCCAGCAGTTTAAGGCCCGAATTCTATGGCTACACCTTC
TRBV4-3	NA	NA	TRBJ2-6	CASTPMVPGASGANVLTF	TGCGCCAGCACCCCAATGGTACCGGGGGCCTCTGGGGCCAACGTCCTGACTTTC
TRBV5-1	TRBD1	NA	TRBJ1-2	CASSQTGTDNGYTF	TGCGCCAGCAGCCAGACAGGGACGGATAATGGCTACACCTTC
TRBV10-1	NA	NA	TRBJ2-3	CASSRPGIHTQYF	TGCGCCAGCAGTAGGCCCGGGATCCATACGCAGTATTTT
TRBV27	TRBD1	few	TRBJ2-7	CASSETGFEQYF	TGTGCCAGCAGTGAGACAGGGTTCGAGCAGTACTTC
TRBV5-1	TRBD1	few	TRBJ2-1	CASSLGDRGFNEQFF	TGCGCCAGCAGCTTGGGGGACAGGGGCTTCAATGAGCAGTTCTTC
TRBV3-1	NA	NA	TRBJ2-5	CASSPEGGVETQYF	TGTGCCAGCAGCCCAGAAGGGGGAGTCGAGACCCAGTACTTC
TRBV7-6	NA	NA	TRBJ1-1	CASSLVGWGRGNTEAFF	TGTGCCAGCAGCTTAGTCGGCTGGGGGCGCGGGAACACTGAAGCTTTCTTT
TRBV10-3	TRBD1	many	TRBJ1-6	CAISESKQGVSPLHF	TGTGCCATCAGTGAGTCGAAACAGGGGGTTTCACCCCTCCACTTT
TRBV6-1	TRBD2	few	TRBJ2-7	CASSAGLGGNWYF	TGTGCCAGCAGTGCGGGACTAGGGGGAAATTGGTACTTC
TRBV6-4	NA	few	TRBJ2-7	CASSPQRGPTLCYEQYF	TGTGCCAGCAGCCCTCAAAGGGGACCAACCCTCTGCTACGAGCAGTACTTC
TRBV20-1	NA	NA	TRBJ2-7	CSARRPGPTYEQYF	TGCAGTGCTCGTCGACCGGGTCCAACCTACGAGCAGTACTTC
TRBV20-1	NA	few	TRBJ1-4	CSAIAGHNEKLFF	TGCAGTGCTATCGCCGGGCATAATGAAAAACTGTTTTTT
TRBV7-2	NA	NA	TRBJ2-7	CASSLGGLRDEQYF	TGTGCCAGCAGCTTAGGCGGCCTAAGGGACGAGCAGTACTTC
TRBV11-2	NA	NA	TRBJ2-1	CASSLSQGGDEQFF	TGTGCCAGCAGCTTATCTCAGGGAGGAGATGAGCAGTTCTTC
TRBV20-1	TRBD2	NA	TRBJ2-7	CSARVLSGGSSYEQYF	TGCAGTGCTAGAGTTTTATCGGGGGGATCCTCCTACGAGCAGTACTTC
TRBV24-1	NA	NA	TRBJ2-2	CATSARGVGTGELFF	TGTGCCACCAGTGCTAGAGGCGTGGGCACCGGGGAGCTGTTTTTT
TRBV5-1	NA	few	TRBJ1-5	CASIRGEADYQPQHF	TGCGCCAGCATCCGGGGGGAGGCGGATTATCAGCCCCAGCATTTT
TRBV2	NA	NA	TRBJ2-1	CASTLLSYNEQFF	TGTGCCAGCACACTCCTTTCCTACAATGAGCAGTTCTTC
TRBV30	TRBD2	NA	TRBJ2-3	CAWNSGRNGDTQYF	TGTGCCTGGAATAGCGGGCGCAATGGGGATACGCAGTATTTT
TRBV4-2	NA	few	TRBJ2-4	CASSPGLPVQSLAKNIQYF	TGTGCCAGCAGCCCTGGGCTCCCCGTACAATCCCTAGCCAAAAACATTCAGTACTTC
TRBV7-9	TRBD1	few	TRBJ2-1	CASSSIGTANNEQFF	TGTGCCAGCAGCTCAATAGGGACAGCAAACAATGAGCAGTTCTTC
TRBV5-5	NA	NA	TRBJ1-1	CASTSSGTEAFF	TGTGCCAGCACCTCATCAGGCACTGAAGCTTTCTTT
TRBV4-2	NA	few	TRBJ1-1	CASSQVGDTEAFF	TGTGCCAGCAGCCAAGTGGGGGACACTGAAGCTTTCTTT
TRBV5-1	NA	few	TRBJ2-3	CASSLPREITDTQYF	TGCGCCAGCAGCCTTCCACGGGAGATCACAGATACGCAGTATTTT
TRBV27	NA	NA	TRBJ1-4	CASSLGPLNEKLFF	TGTGCCAGCAGTTTGGGGCCGCTAAATGAAAAACTGTTTTTT